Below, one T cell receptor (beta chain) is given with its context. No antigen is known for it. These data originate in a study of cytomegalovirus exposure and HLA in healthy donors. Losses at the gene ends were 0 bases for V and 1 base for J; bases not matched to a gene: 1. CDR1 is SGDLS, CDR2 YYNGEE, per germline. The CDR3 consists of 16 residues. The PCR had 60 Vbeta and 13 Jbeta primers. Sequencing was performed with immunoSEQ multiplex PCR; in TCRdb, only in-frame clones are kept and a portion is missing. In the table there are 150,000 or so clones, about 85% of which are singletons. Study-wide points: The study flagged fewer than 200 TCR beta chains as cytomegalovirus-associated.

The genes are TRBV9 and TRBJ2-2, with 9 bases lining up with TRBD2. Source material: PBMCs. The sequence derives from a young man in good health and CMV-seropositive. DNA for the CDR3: TGTGCCAGCAGCGTAGCAGCGGGGGGGAACACCGGGGAGCTGTTTTTT. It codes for CASSVAAGGNTGELFF.